A selection of T cell receptor beta chains follows, all from one sample in a study of cytomegalovirus exposure and HLA in healthy donors. Profiling relied on immunoSEQ multiplex PCR, and the TCRdb table lists in-frame clones only, not all of them. Seen here are under 300,000 clones, about 80% observed once, and the top ten hold around 8.6%. Sequenced: PBMCs. The receptors derive from a woman aged 55-70 years in good health and CMV-seropositive. CDR3s include the opening cysteine and the closing phenylalanine or tryptophan. The order of the fields is V gene, J gene, CDR3 protein.

TRBV27	TRBJ1-5	CASSPTTLLNQPQHF
TRBV19	TRBJ2-3	CASSGTSGTDTQYF
TRBV4-1	TRBJ1-1	CASSLQVYSTEAFF
TRBV7-2	TRBJ2-3	CASSLRRTADTQYF
TRBV10-3	TRBJ1-5	CAISDTGGSGQPQHF
TRBV9	TRBJ2-2	CASSVGQGIGTGELFF
TRBV27	TRBJ1-1	CASIDRAREAFF
TRBV28	TRBJ2-7	CASSPLGSGSSYEQYF
TRBV29-1	TRBJ2-3	CSVLKGTSGADTQYF
TRBV28	TRBJ2-5	CASLGVGGDETQYF
TRBV20-1	TRBJ2-7	CSAARLDEQYF
TRBV11-2	TRBJ2-1	CASSYAGTSGTEQFF
TRBV19	TRBJ1-2	CARTTKTYGYTF
TRBV7-6	TRBJ2-7	CASSLAGAPYEQYF
TRBV10-3	TRBJ1-1	CAIRQGASEAFF
TRBV2	TRBJ2-2	CATKPSGRTIGELFF
TRBV6-1	TRBJ1-3	CASSTNRISGNTIYF
TRBV19	TRBJ2-5	CASSRPGLTRETQYF
TRBV5-4	TRBJ2-5	CASSLRDRGETQYF
TRBV19	TRBJ1-2	CASSTGGRTNYGYTF
TRBV7-9	TRBJ2-2	CASSLKGSGTGELFF
TRBV6-5	TRBJ1-6	CASSYSLGTGAGPLHF
TRBV5-1	TRBJ2-3	CASSIRVGDTQYF
TRBV25-1	TRBJ2-1	CASNGWVIRGYNEQFF
TRBV28	TRBJ1-4	CASSFDRGREKLFF
TRBV15	TRBJ2-1	CATSRGRSGSSYNEQFF
TRBV5-1	TRBJ2-7	CASSQGLAGGEEYF
TRBV5-1	TRBJ1-1	CASSLLQGTMNTEAFF
TRBV18	TRBJ2-7	CASSPLPGSSYEQYF
TRBV13	TRBJ1-2	CASSPFGERGTNYGFTF
TRBV12-5	TRBJ1-1	CASGPTGGGVEAFF
TRBV25-1	TRBJ2-2	CASSRDRALTGELFF
TRBV7-3	TRBJ1-2	CASSLGAGPDGYTF
TRBV5-1	TRBJ1-2	CASSETGGIRYTF
TRBV27	TRBJ2-7	CASSSEQGAYEQYF
TRBV28	TRBJ2-2	CASRGGRELGELFF
TRBV7-3	TRBJ2-1	CASSQSGTSPAIEQFF
TRBV5-4	TRBJ2-2	CASSASGSNTGELFF
TRBV4-2	TRBJ1-1	CASSPSGGGGGTEAFF